These 10 T cell receptor beta chains share one sample of origin, sequenced in a study of radiotherapy plus CTLA-4 blockade in lung cancer. Here immunoSEQ multiplex PCR was the method, and the copy in TCRdb shows in-frame clones only, minus some. The data contain fewer than 40,000 clones, about 80% of them seen just once; the ten biggest clones take up 8% to 9%. The specimen was peripheral blood, collected from a patient treated with radiotherapy plus ipilimumab. The receptor set was obtained from a human donor with non-small cell lung cancer who had stable disease on radiotherapy plus ipilimumab.

This chain uses TRBV7-2 with TRBJ2-3, with no clear D. The CDR3 runs to 14 residues. Germline CDR1 is SGHTA and CDR2 is FQGNSA. V lost 1 base, J lost 2 bases, and 7 bases lay in between. The CDR3 protein is CASSLERYTDTQYF. The CDR3 nucleotides read TGTGCCAGCAGCTTAGAGCGCTACACAGATACGCAGTATTTT. Full variable domain (missing parts from reference TRBV7-2 and TRBJ2-3): GAGVSQSPSNKVTEKGKDVELRCDPISGHTALYWYRQSLGQGLEFLIYFQGNSAPDKSGLPSDRFSAERTGGSVSTLTIQRTQQEDSAVYLCASSLERYTDTQYFGPGTRLTVL.

This clone turned up a few times. The chain uses TRBV11-2 and TRBJ2-5, with no clear D. Deletions cut 0 bases from V and 2 bases from J, with 10 bases between. This CDR3 is 15 amino acids long. CDR1 is SGHAT, CDR2 FQNNGV, per germline. CDR3 loop: CASSLDVAIQETQYF. The CDR3 DNA sequence: TGTGCCAGCAGCTTAGATGTGGCCATACAAGAGACCCAGTACTTC.

This clone was seen a few times. The chain carries TRBV13 and TRBJ1-5; D not certain. Per germline, CDR1 PRHDT and CDR2 FYEKMQ (reference sequence). Trimming stripped 0 bases from V and 5 bases from J, with 11 bases between. This CDR3 contains 15 residues. The CDR3 spells CASSLGRGPYQPQHF. As DNA, the CDR3 is TGTGCCAGCAGCTTAGGCCGAGGACCGTATCAGCCCCAGCATTTT.

This sequence joins TRBV6-1 and TRBJ1-6; tentative D call: TRBD1 (6 bases). The CDR3 contains 15 residues. Germline CDR1 MNHNS, CDR2 SASEGT. V dropped 6 bases and J dropped 9 bases, with 18 bases sitting between them. CDR3 protein: CASRDLTGMGSPLHF. The DNA of the CDR3 is TGTGCCAGCAGGGACTTAACAGGGATGGGTTCACCCCTCCACTTT.

The chain has TRBV4-1 and TRBJ2-7; perhaps TRBD2 as D (6 bases). CDR3 length: 17 residues. The germline V and J ends were trimmed by 3 bases and 5 bases, with 23 bases remaining between them. Germline V gene sequence: CDR1 MGHRA, CDR2 YSYEKL. As DNA, the CDR3 is TGCGCCAGCAGCCAGTTTGGAGTCTCGCGGGGTCCCGACGAGCAGTACTTC. This sequence encodes CASSQFGVSRGPDEQYF.

This clone was counted between two and nine times. The chain combines TRBV10-1 with TRBJ1-1; D is possibly TRBD1 (5 bases). Germline CDR1 WNHNN, CDR2 SYGVQD (reference sequence). This CDR3 contains 14 residues. V was trimmed by 4 bases and J by 1 base, leaving 10 bases between them. In DNA, the CDR3 is TGCGCCAGCAGTGGAGGGGCTTCGAACACTGAAGCTTTCTTT. Amino acid sequence: CASSGGASNTEAFF.

This clone was counted once. The CDR3 spells CASSLEGRSSEAFF. The CDR3 DNA sequence: TGTGCCAGCAGCTTAGAGGGCAGGTCGTCAGAAGCTTTCTTT. The J gene is TRBJ1-1, the V gene TRBV11-2; D is ambiguous. This CDR3 region has 14 residues. Germline CDR1 is SGHAT and CDR2 is FQNNGV. Between the trimmed V and J ends, which lost 0 bases and 8 bases, there was a span of 13 bases.

The chain uses TRBV7-8 and TRBJ1-1; maybe TRBD1 (5 bases). The length of the CDR3 is 13 residues. Germline values: CDR1 SGHVS, CDR2 FQNEAQ. Trimming cost V 5 bases and J 5 bases, with 12 bases left between them. The chain's CDR3 is CASSVGKGTEAFF. The CDR3 bases are TGTGCCAGCAGCGTGGGGAAGGGGACTGAAGCTTTCTTT.

The chain couples TRBV5-5 to TRBJ1-2, with D perhaps matching TRBD1 (6 bases). Germline V gene sequence: CDR1 SGHKS, CDR2 YYEKEE (reference sequence). The CDR3 contains 16 residues. The germline V and J ends were trimmed by 0 bases and 4 bases, with 16 bases remaining between them. In DNA, the CDR3 is TGTGCCAGCAGCTTGGTCGGGGGCCCTACGGGCTATGGCTACACCTTC. Translation gives CASSLVGGPTGYGYTF.

The rearrangement links TRBV30 to TRBJ1-4; D unresolved. Germline V lookup: CDR1 GTSNPN, CDR2 SVGIG (reference sequence). The germline V and J ends were trimmed by 1 base and 3 bases, with 12 bases remaining between them. The CDR3 runs 15 residues. CDR3 amino acids: CAWSGYSDPNEKLFF. The CDR3 DNA reads as TGTGCCTGGAGTGGTTACTCTGACCCTAATGAAAAACTGTTTTTT.